The clone carrying this T cell receptor (beta chain) was recorded once. CDR3 size: 15 residues. The V gene lost 0 bases and the J gene lost 0 bases, with 7 bases spanning the gap. Germline V gives CDR1 LGHNA, CDR2 YSLEER. This entry belongs to a study of blood T cell repertoires in COVID-19. Study summary: Acute-phase and convalescent COVID-19 samples originated in the United States, Italy and Spain.

Measured with immunoSEQ multiplex PCR; TCRdb has only the in-frame clones, and not every one. The data hold hundreds of thousands of clones, with 75% to 90% observed a single time. This chain links TRBV4-3 with TRBJ2-3; D might be TRBD2 (5 bases). Sequencing was done on a sample of peripheral blood. The TCR sequence derives from a woman between 18 and 30 years old with acute or convalescent COVID-19. The CDR3 DNA reads TGCGCCAGCAGCCAAGACCCGGGGAGCACAGATACGCAGTATTTT. As protein: CASSQDPGSTDTQYF.